Detailed here is one TCR beta chain. The antigen this receptor binds is unknown. No base qualities exist here, and no much larger clone lies one base off it. These data come from a study of blood T cell repertoires in COVID-19 (dated by TCRdb to about 2020). With respect to the entire study: Samples from collaborators originated in the United States, Italy and Spain and spanned both the acute and convalescent phases of COVID-19. The prospective study material was composed of cDNA or gDNA derived from T cells, B-cell-depleted T cells, or PBMCs. Deeply sampled blood TCRbeta repertoires from subjects exposed to, actively infected with, or recovered from COVID-19 were included in the dataset. The repertoires were released in a freely available public database meant as a resource for research on the immune response to SARS-CoV-2. Samples were obtained from the ongoing ImmuneRACE study (first 160 participants) and from 1,200 or so subjects provided by 6 global collaborators. A de-identified subject ID, COVID-19 status, age in years and sex were almost always included in the sample metadata. Where available, HLA class I and class II types were obtained from metadata supplied by the sample provider rather than from assay-based typing.

TCRbeta CDR3 regions were amplified from genomic DNA by means of the immunoSEQ Assay, a bias-controlled multiplex PCR. The original pipeline was this. Nucleated cell counts per sample were estimated from amplification of reference gene primers within the assay. Sequence reads were collapsed and filtered to measure the absolute abundance of every unique TCRbeta CDR3 rearrangement. Productive Simpson clonality was computed per sample as the square root of Simpson's diversity index over productive rearrangements. This is the immuneACCESS table as TCRdb keeps it, with only in-frame sequences that have V and J called. A part of the clones is gone; compared with another copy, unresolved V genes explain less than half, and the rest is unexplained. V and J calls and clone size are those listed in that table; D and trimming were worked out from the DNA. The sample table holds 150,000 to 200,000 clones, of which around nine tenths were seen once. The ten largest clones add up to approximately 3.3% of the sample.

Summary of the overall study and its limitations: How much clinical and demographic metadata was included differed by source and by participant, and the metadata was provided uncurated.

Collaborating institutions collected whole blood in K2EDTA tubes following their own protocols. For TCRbeta analysis, collaborators shipped samples as frozen whole blood, isolated PBMCs, or DNA extracted from either of those sample types. Sequencing was performed on peripheral blood. The receptor's source is a man younger than 35 with active or convalescent COVID-19.

In nucleotides, the sequence is TGTGCCAGCAGACTCGGGACACTTAAGGCTGAAGCTTTCTTT. It is translated as CASRLGTLKAEAFF. The chain was built from TRBV27 and TRBJ1-1; TRBD1 is a weak D gene call, 6 bases matching. V is pared back by 6 bases and J by 6 bases, with 17 bases lying between the germline termini. Measured from the cysteine to the phenylalanine, the CDR3 is 14 residues long. The only DNA kept is the CDR3, 42 bases in frame from the first base. CDR1 and CDR2 were assigned from the germline V gene (reference sequence) as MNHEY and SMNVEV.